Below are 22 T cell receptor beta chains sequenced from a single sample in a study of beta chain features in type 1 diabetes. Expressed TCRB transcripts were sequenced, since all the RNA that had been isolated was reverse transcribed. Repertoires were generated with immunoSEQ multiplex PCR, while TCRdb's copy carries only in-frame clones and drops some. The profile shows hundreds of thousands of clones, over 10% of them singletons. Sequencing was carried out using naive CD4+ T cells from blood. The receptors were sampled from a man between 18 and 29 years old in good health.

This clone turned up a few times. The chain carries TRBV18 and TRBJ2-5, with a possible D match to TRBD1 (6 bases). CDR3 size: 15 residues. Germline CDR1 and CDR2: KGHSH and LQKENI. V lost 2 bases, J lost 5 bases, and 15 bases lay in between. This chain's CDR3 is CASSPRTGIVETQYF. Written as DNA, the CDR3 is TGTGCCAGCTCACCAAGAACAGGGATCGTGGAGACCCAGTACTTC.

This clone was found a few times. The rearrangement links TRBV28 to TRBJ2-1; D gene ambiguous. The ends were cut back, 6 bases at V and 11 bases at J, with 17 bases in the middle. This CDR3 region has 13 residues. Germline assignment: CDR1 MDHEN and CDR2 SYDVKM. The CDR3 coding sequence is TGTGCCAGCAGCCCGCGGCCTTACCTCCAGCAGTTCTTC. Translated: CASSPRPYLQQFF.

This clone was observed a handful of times. The rearrangement uses TRBV4-3 and TRBJ1-2; 8 positions match TRBD1. Trimming at V came to 0 bases and at J to 5 bases, leaving 8 bases not matched to a gene. Germline V gene sequence: CDR1 LGHNA, CDR2 YSLEER. CDR3 length: 16 residues. CDR3 coding DNA: TGCGCCAGCAGCCAAGATTGGCAGGGGGCACGTTATGGCTACACCTTC. Translation: CASSQDWQGARYGYTF.

This clone has a handful of counts. This sequence joins TRBV30 and TRBJ2-3; D perhaps matches TRBD1 (6 bases). V was trimmed by 0 bases and J by 4 bases, leaving 11 bases between them. Germline V gives CDR1 GTSNPN, CDR2 SVGIG (reference sequence). This CDR3 contains 14 residues. The CDR3 DNA follows: TGTGCCTGGAGTGTACACAGGGTGGCAGATACGCAGTATTTT. It translates to CAWSVHRVADTQYF.

This clone was counted a few times. The chain combines TRBV6-1 with TRBJ1-5; D not resolved. The germline gives CDR1 MNHNS, CDR2 SASEGT. Trimming shortened V by 4 bases and J by 3 bases, and 7 bases separated the two germline ends. The CDR3 contains 13 residues. The CDR3, as DNA: TGTGCCAGCAGTGGAGGGCCCAATCAGCCCCAGCATTTT. Its protein is CASSGGPNQPQHF.

There are a few counts of this clone. In DNA, the CDR3 is TGTGCCAGCAGATACAGGGGTGACACAGATACGCAGTATTTT. As protein: CASRYRGDTDTQYF. The chain uses TRBV9 and TRBJ2-3; 7 nucleotides align to TRBD1. V lost 5 bases, J lost 2 bases, and 5 bases stayed unmatched. The CDR3 has 14 residues. CDR1 and CDR2 from the germline V gene are SGDLS and YYNGEE.

This clone was seen a handful of times. The V and J genes are TRBV23-1 and TRBJ2-7; D might be TRBD2 (5 bases). TRBV23-1 is known as an ORF, though its function is uncertain. The CDR3 is 15 residues long. The V end lost 3 bases, the J end lost 0 bases, and 12 bases lay between the germline ends. As DNA, the CDR3 is TGCGCCAGCAGTCATCATAGGGAGAGCTCCTACGAGCAGTACTTC. This codes for CASSHHRESSYEQYF.

This clone was detected a few times. The rearrangement joins TRBV23-1 to TRBJ2-1, with D tentatively TRBD2 (7 bases). TRBV23-1 is placed among ORFs of uncertain function. The V and J ends lost 0 bases and 7 bases respectively, with 16 bases between them. This CDR3 spans 16 amino acids. CDR3: CASSQSREGEWNEQFF. DNA of the CDR3: TGCGCCAGCAGTCAATCAAGGGAGGGGGAGTGGAATGAGCAGTTCTTC.

Concerning this clone: The same CDR3 also results from other DNA sequences found in this sample. This chain connects TRBV7-2 to TRBJ2-7; 10 positions match TRBD1. The CDR3 is made up of 14 amino acids. Germline V lookup: CDR1 SGHTA, CDR2 FQGNSA. J was trimmed by 4 bases and V by 5 bases; bases with no gene match: 5. CDR3 loop: CASSPRQGAYEQYF. The DNA for the CDR3 is TGTGCCAGCAGCCCTCGACAGGGGGCTTACGAGCAGTACTTC.

Only a few counts were recorded for this clone. The chain has TRBV5-4 and TRBJ2-1, with 12 positions matching TRBD2. After removal of 4 bases from V and 8 bases from J, the junction contained 7 bases not matched to a gene. The CDR3 covers 15 residues. Per germline, CDR1 SGHNT and CDR2 YYREEE (reference sequence). CDR3 bases: TGTGCCAGCAGCCAAAGACTAGCGGGGGTAGATGAGCAGTTCTTC. Translated, it gives CASSQRLAGVDEQFF.

This clone was counted a few times. This chain joins TRBV19 and TRBJ2-5; D perhaps matches TRBD1 (6 bases). Trimming shortened V by 8 bases and J by 1 base, and 11 bases separated the two germline ends. Germline V gene lookup returns CDR1 LNHDA and CDR2 SQIVND (reference sequence). The CDR3 has 13 residues. The CDR3 here is CASGKQGQETQYF. For the CDR3, the DNA is TGTGCCAGTGGCAAACAGGGCCAAGAGACCCAGTACTTC. Supplemented by reference TRBV19 and TRBJ2-5, the full variable domain reads DGGITQSPKYLFRKEGQNVTLSCEQNLNHDAMYWYRQDPGQGLRLIYYSQIVNDFQKGDIAEGYSVSREKKESFPLTVTSAQKNPTAFYLCASGKQGQETQYFGPGTRLLVL.

This clone was picked up a small number of times. J is TRBJ2-7 and V is TRBV5-1, with 10 bases lining up with TRBD1. Losses at the gene ends were 5 bases for V and 2 bases for J; bases not matched to a gene: 7. This CDR3 region has 15 residues. Per the germline V gene, CDR1 is SGHRS and CDR2 is YFSETQ. The CDR3 nucleotides read TGCGCCAGCAGTTCCAAAGGGACAGGGGCCTACGAGCAGTACTTC. It is translated as CASSSKGTGAYEQYF. Combining the CDR3 with reference TRBV5-1 and TRBJ2-7 gives the whole variable domain KAGVTQTPRYLIKTRGQQVTLSCSPISGHRSVSWYQQTPGQGLQFLFEYFSETQRNKGNFPGRFSGRQFSNSRSEMNVSTLELGDSALYLCASSSKGTGAYEQYFGPGTRLTVT.

V and J are TRBV7-9 and TRBJ2-1; D perhaps matches TRBD1 (5 bases). The CDR3 covers 13 residues. The V gene lost 5 bases and the J gene lost 10 bases, with 15 bases spanning the gap. Germline CDR1 and CDR2: SEHNR and FQNEAQ (reference sequence). This chain's CDR3 is CASSLQGLGEQFF. CDR3 DNA: TGTGCCAGCAGCCTCCAGGGATTGGGGGAGCAGTTCTTC.

This clone was detected a few times. J is TRBJ1-1 and V is TRBV19; D gene unclear. Germline CDR1 and CDR2: LNHDA and SQIVND (reference sequence). V gave up 7 bases and J gave up 0 bases, with 15 bases separating them. This CDR3 comprises 15 residues. CDR3 nucleotides: TGTGCCAGTACACAACCTGGGCAACTGAACACTGAAGCTTTCTTT. Amino acid sequence: CASTQPGQLNTEAFF.

The chain carries TRBV5-1 and TRBJ2-1; 10 bases agree with TRBD2. V shed 4 bases and J 4 bases; nucleotides not matched to a gene: 5. Germline CDR1 is SGHRS and CDR2 is YFSETQ. CDR3 length equals 15 residues. The chain's CDR3 is CASSPRTSGYNEQFF. The CDR3 DNA reads as TGCGCCAGCAGCCCCCGGACTAGCGGTTACAATGAGCAGTTCTTC.

This clone was seen only a few times. The rearrangement links TRBV5-4 to TRBJ2-7; the D gene is possibly TRBD2 (6 bases). The V gene lost 1 base and the J gene lost 7 bases, with 18 bases spanning the gap. Germline assignment: CDR1 SGHNT and CDR2 YYREEE (reference sequence). The CDR3 covers 15 residues. The CDR3 nucleotides are TGTGCCAGCAGCTTGACCGGGAGTGGCTTGAGAGAGCAGTACTTC. It is translated as CASSLTGSGLREQYF. Combining the CDR3 with reference TRBV5-4 and TRBJ2-7 gives the whole variable domain ETGVTQSPTHLIKTRGQQVTLRCSSQSGHNTVSWYQQALGQGPQFIFQYYREEENGRGNFPPRFSGLQFPNYSSELNVNALELDDSALYLCASSLTGSGLREQYFGPGTRLTVT.

The V and J genes are TRBV4-1 and TRBJ2-3, with D possibly matching TRBD2 (6 bases). The CDR3 sequence is 19 residues long. The V and J ends lost 0 bases and 2 bases respectively, with 21 bases between them. Germline V gene lookup returns CDR1 MGHRA and CDR2 YSYEKL. The CDR3 DNA sequence: TGCGCCAGCAGCCAAGAATTATCCGAAGGAGGGGCCTTCACAGATACGCAGTATTTT. As protein: CASSQELSEGGAFTDTQYF.

This clone was seen a few times. The V and J genes are TRBV7-9 and TRBJ1-2, with D perhaps TRBD1 (6 bases). This CDR3 has 13 residues. Germline CDR1 is SEHNR and CDR2 is FQNEAQ (reference sequence). Trimming took 5 bases from V and 8 from J, leaving 15 bases between them. The CDR3 DNA sequence: TGTGCCAGCAGCCCGCGTGACGGACAGGGCTACACCTTC. Protein product: CASSPRDGQGYTF.

In its sample, this clone was seen a few times. The chain has TRBV6-5 and TRBJ2-5; D uncertain. This CDR3 is 15 amino acids long. With 4 bases removed from V and 5 bases from J, the gap between germline ends came to 17 bases. CDR1 MNHEY and CDR2 SVGAGI come from the germline V gene. This CDR3 reads CASSLRSHPRETQYF. In nucleotides, the CDR3 is TGTGCCAGCAGTTTACGCAGCCACCCCAGGGAGACCCAGTACTTC.

The chain links TRBV15 to TRBJ2-5, with a tentative D call TRBD1 (5 bases). This CDR3 spans 14 amino acids. V dropped 3 bases and J dropped 5 bases, with 13 bases sitting between them. CDR1 and CDR2 from the germline V gene are LNHNV and YYDKDF (reference sequence). The CDR3 bases are TGTGCCACCAGCAGTTCGCAGGGTTGGGAGACCCAGTACTTC. Its translation is CATSSSQGWETQYF.

There are a few counts of this clone. The rearrangement joins TRBV6-6 to TRBJ1-2; TRBD1 matches at 9 bases. In germline, CDR1 is MNHNY, CDR2 SVGAGI (reference sequence). Unmatched junction bases numbered 6, after V lost 6 bases and J lost 10 bases. The CDR3 consists of 12 residues. The CDR3 reads CASSFGQGTYTF. Written as DNA, the CDR3 is TGTGCCAGCAGCTTCGGACAGGGGACCTACACCTTC.

The chain carries TRBV11-1 and TRBJ2-1, with 7 bases matching TRBD2. In germline, CDR1 is SGHAT, CDR2 FQDESV (reference sequence). There are 13 residues in the CDR3. V lost 5 bases, J lost 8 bases, and 6 bases stayed unmatched. The CDR3 is CASSRGDAYEQFF. The CDR3 DNA reads TGTGCCAGCAGCCGGGGGGATGCTTATGAGCAGTTCTTC. Combining the CDR3 with reference TRBV11-1 and TRBJ2-1 gives the whole variable domain EAEVAQSPRYKITEKSQAVAFWCDPISGHATLYWYRQILGQGPELLVQFQDESVVDDSQLPKDRFSAERLKGVDSTLKIQPAELGDSAMYLCASSRGDAYEQFFGPGTRLTVL.